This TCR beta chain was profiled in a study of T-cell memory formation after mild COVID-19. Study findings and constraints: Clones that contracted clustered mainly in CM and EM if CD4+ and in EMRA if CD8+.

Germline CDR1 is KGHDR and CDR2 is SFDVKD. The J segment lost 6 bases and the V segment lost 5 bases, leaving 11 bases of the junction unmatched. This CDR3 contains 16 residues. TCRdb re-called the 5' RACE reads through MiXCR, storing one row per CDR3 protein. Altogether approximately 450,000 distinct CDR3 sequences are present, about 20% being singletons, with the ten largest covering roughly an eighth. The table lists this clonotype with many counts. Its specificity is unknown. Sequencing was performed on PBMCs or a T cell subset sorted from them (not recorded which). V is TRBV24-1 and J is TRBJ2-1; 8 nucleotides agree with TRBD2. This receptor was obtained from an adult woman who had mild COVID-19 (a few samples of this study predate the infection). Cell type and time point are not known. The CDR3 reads CATSGISGMSGNEQFF. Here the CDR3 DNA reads TGTGCCACCAGTGGCATTAGCGGGATGTCAGGCAATGAGCAGTTCTTC.